These T cell receptor beta chains were read from a single sample in a study of vaccination effects on CD4 cells after COVID-19. For these receptors, no antigen is known. The table came from immunoSEQ multiplex PCR; TCRdb's copy has only in-frame clones and leaves some out. The table lists tens of thousands of clones, around 78% of them singletons. The source was CD4+ T cells from PBMCs cultured with HCoV-229E spike peptides, collected after COVID-19 vaccination. The receptors here all came from a human donor who received a COVID-19 vaccine. The CDR3 runs from the conserved cysteine through the conserved F or W. A D gene is named only where the DNA matches it firmly. Size tells how often a clone was seen (once, few, many) or the class of an expanded clone, and some rows leave it out.

>TRBV19|.|.|TRBJ2-1
TGTGCCAGTAGTATGAAGGATGTTTCGGGGATTGAGCAGTTCTTC
CASSMKDVSGIEQFF
>TRBV28|TRBD1|.|TRBJ1-4
TGTGCCAGCAGTTCGAGTACAGGGGGCATCGGTGAAAAACTGTTTTTT
CASSSSTGGIGEKLFF
>TRBV6-6|.|.|TRBJ1-4
TGTGCCAGCAGTTACTCGGCGGGCAGAATTAATGAAAAACTGTTTTTT
CASSYSAGRINEKLFF
>TRBV12-5|.|few|TRBJ1-2
TGTGCTAGTGGCCCGCCGTTCCCCTACTATGGCTACACCTTC
CASGPPFPYYGYTF
>TRBV18|.|few|TRBJ1-2
TGTGCCAGCTCACCCGGGACGACGGGCTATGGCTACACCTTC
CASSPGTTGYGYTF
>TRBV6-5|.|once|TRBJ2-6
TGTGCCAGCAGATCAGGGAGCTCTGGGGCCAACGTCCTGACTTTC
CASRSGSSGANVLTF
>TRBV5-1|.|few|TRBJ2-1
TGCGCCAGCAGCTTGGTACAGAGCTCCTACAATGAGCAGTTCTTC
CASSLVQSSYNEQFF
>TRBV6-6|.|few|TRBJ1-1
TGTGCCAGCAGAGTATCGACAGGTTATTCTGAAGCTTTCTTT
CASRVSTGYSEAFF
>TRBV27|TRBD2|few|TRBJ2-2
TGTGCCAGCAGTTTAAGGACTAGCGGGGGAGTCACCGGGGAGCTGTTTTTT
CASSLRTSGGVTGELFF
>TRBV20-1|.|.|TRBJ1-2
TGCAGTGCTAGTAGGGCTAACTATGGCTACACCTTC
CSASRANYGYTF
>TRBV7-2|.|.|TRBJ2-5
TGTGCCAGCAGCCGGAATAGGGGCCAAGAGACCCAGTACTTC
CASSRNRGQETQYF
>TRBV19|.|.|TRBJ2-2
TGTGCCAGTAGTTTAAGACGTGGCTTCAACACCGGGGAGCTGTTTTTT
CASSLRRGFNTGELFF
>TRBV7-3|.|.|TRBJ1-6
TGTGCCAGCAGCCTAGACCGTCAGGGTTCACCCCTCCACTTT
CASSLDRQGSPLHF
>TRBV19|TRBD2|once|TRBJ2-3
TGTGCCAGTAGTACCCTAAAGCGGGGCACTCTCACAGATACGCAGTATTTT
CASSTLKRGTLTDTQYF
>TRBV5-4|.|few|TRBJ1-1
TGTGCCAGCGTACCCGGGGGGCAGGGAAGGAGGGCTTTCTTT
CASVPGGQGRRAFF
>TRBV28|.|.|TRBJ2-5
TGTGCCAGCCACCCTTTTTTTTTGGGGGAAGAGACCCAGTACTTC
CASHPFFLGEETQYF
>TRBV2|TRBD1|.|TRBJ1-5
TGTGCCAGCCGGACAGGGAATCAGCCCCAGCATTTT
CASRTGNQPQHF
>TRBV7-2|.|.|TRBJ2-3
TGTGCCAGCAGCTTGGGCAGCCAAACGCAGTATTTT
CASSLGSQTQYF
>TRBV6-5|.|.|TRBJ1-3
TGTGCCAGCAGAATTCAGGGTCGCTCTGGAAACACCATATATTTT
CASRIQGRSGNTIYF